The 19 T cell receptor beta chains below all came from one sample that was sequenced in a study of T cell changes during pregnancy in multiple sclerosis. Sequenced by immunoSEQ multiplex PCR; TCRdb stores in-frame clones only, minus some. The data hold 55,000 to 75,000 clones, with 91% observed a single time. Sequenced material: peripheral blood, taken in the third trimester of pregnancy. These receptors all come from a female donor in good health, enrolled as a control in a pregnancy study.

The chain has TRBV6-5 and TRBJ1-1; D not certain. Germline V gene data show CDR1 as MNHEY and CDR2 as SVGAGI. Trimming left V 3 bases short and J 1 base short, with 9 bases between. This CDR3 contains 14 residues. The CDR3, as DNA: TGTGCCAGCAGTTATCTACAGTCGAACACTGAAGCTTTCTTT. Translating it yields CASSYLQSNTEAFF.

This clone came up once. The CDR3 DNA reads as TGTGCCAGCAGCCACCGCTGGCGGGGGGGGTTCTACGAGCAGTACTTC. The encoded protein is CASSHRWRGGFYEQYF. The chain uses TRBV5-8 and TRBJ2-7, with 9 nucleotides matching TRBD2. This CDR3 contains 16 residues. Germline CDR1 reads SGHTS; CDR2 reads YDEGEE. With V trimmed by 4 bases and J by 3 bases, 11 bases remained unmatched.

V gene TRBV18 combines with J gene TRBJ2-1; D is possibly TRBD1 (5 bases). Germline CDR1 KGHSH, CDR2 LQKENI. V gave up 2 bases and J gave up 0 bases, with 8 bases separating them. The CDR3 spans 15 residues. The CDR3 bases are TGTGCCAGCTCACCATTACAGGACTCCTACAATGAGCAGTTCTTC. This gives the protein CASSPLQDSYNEQFF. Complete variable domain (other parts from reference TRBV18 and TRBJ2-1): NAGVMQNPRHLVRRRGQEARLRCSPMKGHSHVYWYRQLPEEGLKFMVYLQKENIIDESGMPKERFSAEFPKEGPSILRIQQVVRGDSAAYFCASSPLQDSYNEQFFGPGTRLTVL.

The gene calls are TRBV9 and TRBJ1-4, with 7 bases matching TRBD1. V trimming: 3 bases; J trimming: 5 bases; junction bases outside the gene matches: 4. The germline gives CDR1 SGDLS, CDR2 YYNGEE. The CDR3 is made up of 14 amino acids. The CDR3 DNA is TGTGCCAGCAGCGGGGACAGACTGAATGAAAAACTGTTTTTT. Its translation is CASSGDRLNEKLFF.

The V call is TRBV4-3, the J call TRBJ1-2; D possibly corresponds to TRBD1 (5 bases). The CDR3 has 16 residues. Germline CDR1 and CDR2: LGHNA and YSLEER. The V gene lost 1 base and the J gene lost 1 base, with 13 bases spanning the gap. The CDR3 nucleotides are TGCGCCAGCAGCCAAGCCGCGCAGGGTGTTAACTATGGCTACACCTTC. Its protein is CASSQAAQGVNYGYTF.

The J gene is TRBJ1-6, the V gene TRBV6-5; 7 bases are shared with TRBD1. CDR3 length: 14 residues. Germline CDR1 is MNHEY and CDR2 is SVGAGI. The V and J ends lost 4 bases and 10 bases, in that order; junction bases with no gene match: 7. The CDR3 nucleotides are TGTGCCAGCAGTTCAAGCCGACAGGGCTCACCCCTCCACTTT. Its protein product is CASSSSRQGSPLHF.

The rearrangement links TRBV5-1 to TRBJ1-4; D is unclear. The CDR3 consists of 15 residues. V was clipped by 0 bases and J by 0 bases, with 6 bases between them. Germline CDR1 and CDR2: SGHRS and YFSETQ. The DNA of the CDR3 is TGCGCCAGCAGCTTGGGGAGTGCAACTAATGAAAAACTGTTTTTT. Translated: CASSLGSATNEKLFF.

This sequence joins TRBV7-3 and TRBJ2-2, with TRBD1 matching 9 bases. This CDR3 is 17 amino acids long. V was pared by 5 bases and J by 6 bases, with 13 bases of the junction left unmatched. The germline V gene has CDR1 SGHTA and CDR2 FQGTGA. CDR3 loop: CASSPRVRQGGPGELFF. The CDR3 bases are TGTGCCAGCAGCCCAAGGGTCCGACAGGGGGGACCCGGGGAGCTGTTTTTT.

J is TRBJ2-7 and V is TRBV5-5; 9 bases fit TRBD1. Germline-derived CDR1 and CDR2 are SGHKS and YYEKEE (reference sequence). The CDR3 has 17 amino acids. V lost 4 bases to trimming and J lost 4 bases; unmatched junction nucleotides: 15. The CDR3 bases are TGTGCCAGCAGCCTACCCCCAGTATCCGGGACAGGGTACGAGCAGTACTTC. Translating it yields CASSLPPVSGTGYEQYF.

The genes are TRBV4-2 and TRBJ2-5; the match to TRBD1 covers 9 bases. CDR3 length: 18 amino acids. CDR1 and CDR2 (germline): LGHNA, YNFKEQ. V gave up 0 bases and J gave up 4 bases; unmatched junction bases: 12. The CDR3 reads CASSQESSDRGGGETQYF. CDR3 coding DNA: TGTGCCAGCAGCCAAGAATCCTCGGACAGGGGAGGAGGAGAGACCCAGTACTTC.

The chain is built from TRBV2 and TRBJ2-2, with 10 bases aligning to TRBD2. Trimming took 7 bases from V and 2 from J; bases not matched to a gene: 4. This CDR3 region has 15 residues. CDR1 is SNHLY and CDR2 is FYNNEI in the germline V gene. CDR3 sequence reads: CASMSGGVNTGELFF. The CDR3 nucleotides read TGTGCCAGCATGAGCGGGGGGGTTAACACCGGGGAGCTGTTTTTT.

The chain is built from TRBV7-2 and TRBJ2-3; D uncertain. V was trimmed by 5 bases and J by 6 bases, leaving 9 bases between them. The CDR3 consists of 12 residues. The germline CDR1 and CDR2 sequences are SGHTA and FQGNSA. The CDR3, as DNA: TGTGCCAGCAGCCCTCAACAGGATACGCAGTATTTT. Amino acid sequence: CASSPQQDTQYF.

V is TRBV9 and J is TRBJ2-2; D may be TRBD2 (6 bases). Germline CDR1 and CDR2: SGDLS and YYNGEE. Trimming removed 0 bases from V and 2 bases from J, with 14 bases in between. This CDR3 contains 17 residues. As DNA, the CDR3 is TGTGCCAGCAGCGTAGTCAGCCAGCGGGTAAACACCGGGGAGCTGTTTTTT. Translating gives CASSVVSQRVNTGELFF.

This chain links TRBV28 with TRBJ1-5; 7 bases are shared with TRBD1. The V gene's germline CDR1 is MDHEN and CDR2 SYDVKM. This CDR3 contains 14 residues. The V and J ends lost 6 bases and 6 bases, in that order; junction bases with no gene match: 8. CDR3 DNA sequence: TGTGCCAGCAGCACCGACAGGGTCGGTCAGCCCCAGCATTTT. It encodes CASSTDRVGQPQHF.

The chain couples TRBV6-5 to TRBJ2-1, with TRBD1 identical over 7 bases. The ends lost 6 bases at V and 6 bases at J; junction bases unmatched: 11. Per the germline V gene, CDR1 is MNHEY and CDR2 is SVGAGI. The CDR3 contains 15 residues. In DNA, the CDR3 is TGTGCCAGCAGCTACGACAGGGCCCCTGGCAATGAGCAGTTCTTC. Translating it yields CASSYDRAPGNEQFF.

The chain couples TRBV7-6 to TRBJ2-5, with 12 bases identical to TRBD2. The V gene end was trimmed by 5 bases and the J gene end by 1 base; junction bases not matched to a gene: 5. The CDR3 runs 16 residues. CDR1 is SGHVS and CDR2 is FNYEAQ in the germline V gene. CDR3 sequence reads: CASSPWTSGAQETQYF. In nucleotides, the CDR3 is TGTGCCAGCAGCCCCTGGACTAGCGGGGCCCAAGAGACCCAGTACTTC.

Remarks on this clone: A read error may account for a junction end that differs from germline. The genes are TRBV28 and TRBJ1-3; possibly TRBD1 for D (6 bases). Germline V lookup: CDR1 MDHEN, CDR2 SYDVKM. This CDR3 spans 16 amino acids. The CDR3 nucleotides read TGTGCCAGCACTTCAACCCCACAGGGTCTTGGAGACACCATATATTTT. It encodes CASTSTPQGLGDTIYF.

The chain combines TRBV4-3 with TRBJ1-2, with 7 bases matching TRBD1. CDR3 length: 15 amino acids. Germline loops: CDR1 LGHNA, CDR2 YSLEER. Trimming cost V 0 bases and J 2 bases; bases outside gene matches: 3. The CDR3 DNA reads TGCGCCAGCAGCCAAGATCAGGGGGACAACTATGGCTACACCTTC. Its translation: CASSQDQGDNYGYTF.

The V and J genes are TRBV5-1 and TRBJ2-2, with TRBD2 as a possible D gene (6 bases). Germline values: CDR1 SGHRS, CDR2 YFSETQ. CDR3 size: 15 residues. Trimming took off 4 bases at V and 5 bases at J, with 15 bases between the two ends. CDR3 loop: CASSKDTAGTGELFF. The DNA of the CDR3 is TGCGCCAGCAGCAAGGACACGGCGGGGACCGGGGAGCTGTTTTTT.